Listed below are T cell receptor beta chains from one sample, sequenced in a study of blood T cell repertoires in COVID-19. Clones were read by immunoSEQ multiplex PCR, and TCRdb kept only the in-frame ones, dropping some. The data contain about 250,000 clones, approximately 90% of them singletons. Sequencing input: PBMCs or T cells enriched from blood (not recorded which). The receptors originated from a young woman who had recovered from COVID-19. Each CDR3 is given with its conserved first and last residue. Fields, in order: D gene, V gene, J gene, clone size, CDR3 protein, CDR3 DNA. D genes are given only for firm matches. Clone size is not always given. Where it is, it says once, few, many or a class for expanded clones.

TRBD1	TRBV9	TRBJ1-1	.	CASSARGTDRGQGAFF	TGTGCCAGCAGCGCCCGAGGAACTGACAGGGGACAAGGAGCTTTCTTT
.	TRBV7-8	TRBJ2-3	.	CASSSRISGARTDTQYF	TGTGCCAGCAGCTCCCGGATCTCAGGGGCTCGCACAGATACGCAGTATTTT
TRBD1	TRBV5-5	TRBJ1-5	.	CASSFGDRGIRNQPQHF	TGTGCCAGCAGCTTCGGGGACAGGGGGATTCGCAATCAGCCCCAGCATTTT
.	TRBV4-2	TRBJ2-3	few	CASSPRAAESDTQYF	TGTGCCAGCAGCCCGAGGGCGGCGGAATCAGATACGCAGTATTTT
TRBD1	TRBV10-3	TRBJ2-7	.	CAIRGTGSYEQYF	TGTGCCATCAGGGGGACAGGCTCCTACGAGCAGTACTTC
.	TRBV9	TRBJ2-3	.	CASSVGGDFTDTQYF	TGTGCCAGCAGCGTAGGGGGGGACTTTACAGATACGCAGTATTTT
TRBD2	TRBV10-1	TRBJ2-5	.	CASSGGLAETQYF	TGCGCCAGCAGTGGGGGACTAGCGGAGACCCAGTACTTC
.	TRBV11-3	TRBJ1-5	.	CASSLEDRGGVGQPQHF	TGTGCCAGCAGCTTAGAAGACCGGGGGGGAGTTGGGCAGCCCCAGCATTTT
TRBD1	TRBV4-1	TRBJ1-1	.	CASSHRWTGGLGLNTEAFF	TGCGCCAGCAGCCACCGGTGGACAGGGGGGCTGGGGTTGAACACTGAAGCTTTCTTT
.	TRBV29-1	TRBJ1-2	.	CSVQTEIIGYGYTF	TGCAGCGTACAGACAGAAATTATTGGCTATGGCTACACCTTC
TRBD1	TRBV11-2	TRBJ1-6	.	CASSFRGGADSPLHF	TGTGCCAGCAGCTTTCGAGGGGGCGCAGATTCACCCCTCCACTTT
.	TRBV4-1	TRBJ1-6	few	CASSPGINSPLHF	TGCGCCAGCAGCCCAGGGATTAATTCACCCCTCCACTTT
.	TRBV3-1/TRBV3-2	TRBJ2-3	.	CASSQGLLTDTQYF	TGTGCCAGCAGCCAAGGACTTCTCACAGATACGCAGTATTTT
.	TRBV13	TRBJ1-1	once	CASSLVGSPNTEAFF	TGTGCCAGCAGCTTAGTGGGCAGCCCGAACACTGAAGCTTTCTTT
TRBD2	TRBV27	TRBJ2-7	.	CASSLLLAGMGEQYF	TGTGCCAGCAGTTTACTGCTAGCGGGGATGGGCGAGCAGTACTTC
.	TRBV11-2	TRBJ1-4	.	CASSFAGFNEKLFF	TGTGCCAGCAGCTTTGCAGGGTTTAATGAAAAACTGTTTTTT
.	TRBV29-1	TRBJ1-5	.	CSAWEGPLGAQHF	TGCAGCGCCTGGGAGGGGCCCTTAGGGGCCCAGCATTTT
.	TRBV7-2	TRBJ2-7	few	CASSLERGDLGYEQYF	TGTGCCAGCAGCTTAGAACGGGGTGACCTGGGCTACGAGCAGTACTTC
TRBD2	TRBV3-1/TRBV3-2	TRBJ2-3	.	CASSRRRLAGDTQYF	TGTGCCAGCAGCCGCCGGCGACTAGCGGGAGATACGCAGTATTTT
TRBD1	TRBV5-1	TRBJ2-3	.	CASSPQGATDTQYF	TGCGCCAGCAGCCCTCAGGGGGCAACAGATACGCAGTATTTT
.	TRBV6-5	TRBJ1-2	.	CASSYSARDYGYTF	TGTGCCAGCAGTTATTCCGCCAGGGACTATGGCTACACCTTC
TRBD2	TRBV6-2/TRBV6-3	TRBJ2-1	once	CASSSTGGIDEQFF	TGTGCCAGCAGTTCTACGGGGGGGATCGATGAGCAGTTCTTC
.	TRBV13	TRBJ1-1	.	CASSLTRDSNTEAFF	TGTGCCAGCAGCTTAACGAGGGACTCGAACACTGAAGCTTTCTTT
.	TRBV10-3	TRBJ1-3	.	CAITQGSPNSGNTIYF	TGTGCCATCACGCAGGGAAGTCCAAACTCTGGAAACACCATATATTTT
TRBD1	TRBV5-5	TRBJ1-5	many	CASSEGTGGYSNQPQHF	TGTGCCAGCAGCGAGGGGACAGGGGGATATAGCAATCAGCCCCAGCATTTT
TRBD2	TRBV6-5	TRBJ2-2	.	CASSPPGRQSGELFF	TGTGCCAGCAGCCCCCCCGGGAGGCAATCCGGGGAGCTGTTTTTT
TRBD2	TRBV30	TRBJ2-1	.	CAWSEGLAGSNEQFF	TGTGCCTGGAGTGAGGGGCTAGCGGGGTCCAATGAGCAGTTCTTC
.	TRBV10-1	TRBJ2-5	.	CASSETGGETQYF	TGCGCCAGCAGTGAAACGGGTGGCGAGACCCAGTACTTC
TRBD2	TRBV9	TRBJ2-7	.	CASSTTSGGSSPLYEQYF	TGTGCCAGCAGTACGACTAGCGGGGGGTCCTCCCCTCTTTACGAGCAGTACTTC
.	TRBV10-3	TRBJ2-1	.	CAISAKNNEQFF	TGTGCCATCAGTGCCAAAAACAATGAGCAGTTCTTC
.	TRBV1	TRBJ2-1	.	CTKGTSGYNEQFF	TGCACCAAAGGGACTAGCGGCTACAATGAGCAGTTCTTC
TRBD2	TRBV7-2	TRBJ2-3	.	CASSPRGVVGTDTQYF	TGTGCCAGCAGCCCGCGGGGGGTTGTGGGTACAGATACGCAGTATTTT
TRBD1	TRBV27	TRBJ1-2	.	CASTPVGTGGFNYGYTF	TGTGCCAGCACCCCCGTGGGGACAGGGGGTTTCAACTATGGCTACACCTTC
.	TRBV7-9	TRBJ1-6	.	CASSLVAGFNSPLHF	TGTGCCAGCAGCTTAGTTGCGGGGTTTAATTCACCCCTCCACTTT
.	TRBV28	TRBJ1-1	.	CASSFPPRGDTEAFF	TGTGCCAGCAGTTTTCCCCCCCGGGGAGACACTGAAGCTTTCTTT
.	TRBV6-5	TRBJ2-7	.	CASSYSPGSYEQYF	TGTGCCAGCAGTTACTCGCCAGGGTCCTACGAGCAGTACTTC
.	TRBV11-2	TRBJ1-6	.	CASSLGQAGYSPLHF	TGTGCCAGCAGCTTAGGACAGGCCGGATATTCACCCCTCCACTTT
.	TRBV10-3	TRBJ2-3	.	CAISEKNKAGSVTQYF	TGTGCCATCAGTGAGAAGAATAAGGCGGGATCGGTTACGCAGTATTTT
TRBD2	TRBV20-1	TRBJ2-1	.	CSASRSLAGDYNEQFF	TGCAGTGCTAGTCGGTCCCTAGCGGGGGACTACAATGAGCAGTTCTTC
.	TRBV2	TRBJ2-1	.	CASVDNEQFF	TGTGCCAGCGTCGACAATGAGCAGTTCTTC
TRBD1	TRBV5-1	TRBJ2-7	.	CASSFSGTGDYEQYF	TGCGCCAGCAGCTTCTCCGGGACAGGGGACTACGAGCAGTACTTC
.	TRBV9	TRBJ1-2	once	CASSSRGPDGYTF	TGTGCCAGCAGCTCCAGGGGCCCTGATGGCTACACCTTC
TRBD1	TRBV30	TRBJ1-3	.	CAWSLTTGGWDTIYF	TGTGCCTGGAGTCTTACGACAGGGGGCTGGGACACCATATATTTT
.	TRBV2	TRBJ2-7	.	CASTIWGDQSSYEQYF	TGTGCCAGCACCATATGGGGGGACCAGAGCTCCTACGAGCAGTACTTC
TRBD1	TRBV6-5	TRBJ1-2	.	CASRGTGGNYGYTF	TGTGCCAGCAGAGGGACAGGGGGCAACTATGGCTACACCTTC
TRBD1	TRBV10-3	TRBJ1-3	.	CAISAGTGGRSGNTIYF	TGTGCCATCAGTGCCGGGACAGGGGGTAGGTCTGGAAACACCATATATTTT